The entry below describes one T cell receptor (beta chain). Its specific antigen is unknown. There are no base qualities to consult, and no much larger clone falls within one base. The immunoSEQ Assay was used to immunosequence TCRbeta CDR3 regions from genomic DNA. Before high-throughput sequencing, the genomic DNA was amplified using bias-controlled multiplex PCR. The paper's data handling went like this. To quantify the absolute abundance of each unique TCRbeta CDR3 region, the sequences were collapsed and filtered. Clonality, defined as 1 minus Pielou's evenness, was calculated using only productive rearrangements. A previously published method was used to identify clones whose frequencies were significantly greater in on-treatment samples than in baseline samples. The immuneACCESS repertoire file appears here via TCRdb, limited to in-frame rearrangements. These files lack a portion of the clones; in checked studies, under half of the deficit traces to unresolved V genes, and the cause of the others is not known. For V, J and clone size, that table is used; D and trimming come from the DNA. The sample records 15,000 to 20,000 clones, around 92% of which are singletons. Jointly, the top ten make up 24% of the sample.

CDR1 KGHSH and CDR2 LQKENI were looked up in the germline V gene. Including the terminal cysteine and phenylalanine, the CDR3 comprises 16 residues. Here the CDR3 DNA is all that survives: 48 bases in frame from base 1. Trimming costs V 0 bases and J 4 bases, and their ends lie 13 bases apart. These data come from a study of sequential checkpoint blockade in melanoma (dated by TCRdb to the late 2010s). Broadly, across the study: In a 1:1 randomization, patients received either first-line nivolumab then ipilimumab (arm A) or ipilimumab then nivolumab (arm B). Maintenance nivolumab came after each of the two trial sequences. Results and caveats for the whole study, not just this receptor: Larger, independent patient cohorts are needed to validate the response-prediction model that combines TCR metrics and mutation burden.

The sample's treatment or condition label is to be understood as: randomized to nivolumab then ipilimumab (arm A) or the reverse (arm B). None of the patients in the trial had previously been given DNA-damaging chemotherapy. Thawed PBMCs were sorted on a FACS Aria II flow cytometer to isolate live CD3+CD8+ cells negative for CD19 and CD56. The samples were obtained from melanoma patients enrolled in CheckMate 064, an open-label, randomized phase II trial testing sequential checkpoint blockade. Leukapheresis was used to collect peripheral blood mononuclear cells, which were then purified with Ficoll-Paque and frozen in human serum with roughly 10% DMSO. Immediately after sorting, the purity of the sorted blood CD3+CD8+ cells was confirmed to be >98%, and DNA was then extracted.

The rearrangement joined TRBV18 to TRBJ1-3, with the D gene too uncertain to name. Here the sequenced sample was CD8+ T cells sorted from blood (inferred from file names), taken from a patient given nivolumab and ipilimumab in sequence. The clonotype originates from a human donor with melanoma. The DNA reads TGTGCCAGCTCACCACCCACAGACCGACGGGGAAACACCATATATTTT. It codes for CASSPPTDRRGNTIYF.